The rows below give T cell receptor beta chains drawn from one sample of a study of regulatory T cells in long-lasting Graves disease. MiXCR was run by TCRdb on the multiplex PCR reads, yielding one entry per CDR3 protein. The sample gives under 300,000 distinct CDR3 sequences, about 17% of which show up once; around 13% is in the top ten. Separately, the same data were catalogued under a study of T cells in Graves' hyperthyroidism and ophthalmopathy.

Sequenced here: peripheral blood mononuclear cells (PBMCs), sampled at new diagnosis, from a patient treated with antithyroid drugs. These receptor sequences come from a woman younger than 45 with Graves disease. CDR3s include the opening cysteine and the closing phenylalanine or tryptophan. D genes are given only for firm matches. Clone size appears in some rows only: once, few, many, or a class for an expanded clone.

cdr3_nt	cdr3_aa	d_call	v_call	clone_size	j_call
TGTGCCAGCAGCCGCGAGGGGACTAGCGGGGGGGTTAGCACAGATACGCAGTATTTT	CASSREGTSGGVSTDTQYF	TRBD2	TRBV3-1	many	TRBJ2-3
TGTGCCAGCAGCTTAGGTGGGTCGGAGAGGTTCTACGAGCAGTACTTC	CASSLGGSERFYEQYF	-	TRBV7-9	many	TRBJ2-7
TGTGCCAGCAGTTTTGGACGGGGAGCAACTAATGAAAAACTGTTTTTT	CASSFGRGATNEKLFF	-	TRBV27	many	TRBJ1-4
TGCAGTGCTAGTCCAGGACAGGCTAATGAAAAACTGTTTTTT	CSASPGQANEKLFF	TRBD1	TRBV20-1	many	TRBJ1-4
TGTGCCAGCAGTCTATGGACAGGGGCAGAACTGTTTTTT	CASSLWTGAELFF	TRBD1	TRBV12-3/TRBV12-4	many	TRBJ1-4
TGTGCCAGCCACCAAAGCGTTGTCGAAGAAAGCTCCTATAATTCACCCCTCCACTTT	CASHQSVVEESSYNSPLHF	-	TRBV27	-	TRBJ1-6
TGCGCCAGCAGCTTTCTCCTAGCCGCTAGCACAGATACGCAGTATTTT	CASSFLLAASTDTQYF	-	TRBV5-1	many	TRBJ2-3
TGTGCCAGCAGTGCAGGAGGTCGGGAGCAGTACTTC	CASSAGGREQYF	-	TRBV2	many	TRBJ2-7
TGTGCCAGCAGCTTATCTAGCGCGGAGACCCAGTACTTC	CASSLSSAETQYF	-	TRBV7-2	many	TRBJ2-5
TGTGCCATCAGTGAGCCAGGGGGCCGGGAGCAGTTCTTC	CAISEPGGREQFF	TRBD1	TRBV10-3	many	TRBJ2-1
TGTGCCATCGGGACTAGCGGGGGGCACCCCTCCTACAATGAGCAGTTCTTC	CAIGTSGGHPSYNEQFF	TRBD2	TRBV5-5	many	TRBJ2-1
TGTGCCAGCAGCTTAGTTGGGCAGGGTAGCTATGGCTACACCTTC	CASSLVGQGSYGYTF	-	TRBV7-9	many	TRBJ1-2
TGTGCCAGCAGTTTATGGGAGAAGGGGGGGCCGGGCTACACCTTC	CASSLWEKGGPGYTF	-	TRBV27	many	TRBJ1-2
TGTGCCAGCAGCTTAATCAGGACAGGGGCAAGCAATGAGCAGTTCTTC	CASSLIRTGASNEQFF	TRBD1	TRBV7-2	many	TRBJ2-1
TGTGCCAGCAGCCCCGGGACAGGGGAGGCTGGGGCCAACGTCCTGACTTTC	CASSPGTGEAGANVLTF	TRBD1	TRBV11-2	many	TRBJ2-6
TGTGCCAGCAGCCAGGTTGGTAGGGAGTCCGATGGCTACACCTTC	CASSQVGRESDGYTF	-	TRBV3-1	many	TRBJ1-2
TGTGCCAGCAGCCCCCCGGGAGGAGCGGCTATAGAGACCCAGTACTTC	CASSPPGGAAIETQYF	TRBD2	TRBV5-4	-	TRBJ2-5
TGTGCCAGCAGTAGGTGGAGGGGGCGGACAGATACGCAGTATTTT	CASSRWRGRTDTQYF	-	TRBV11-2	once	TRBJ2-3
TGTGCCAGTAGTAACACTAGGGTTCAGCCCCAGCATTTT	CASSNTRVQPQHF	-	TRBV19	few	TRBJ1-5
TGCGCCAGCAGTGACCTTACGCCTCGAGCTTTCTTT	CASSDLTPRAFF	-	TRBV10-1	many	TRBJ1-1
TGTGCCAGCAGTTCCCGGGGACAGGGGGACGAGCAGTACTTC	CASSSRGQGDEQYF	TRBD1	TRBV27	-	TRBJ2-7
TGTGCCAGTCGAATGGGAGATACGCAGTATTTT	CASRMGDTQYF	-	TRBV12-3/TRBV12-4	-	TRBJ2-3
TGTGCCAGCAGCTTAAATGCCTATGGCTACACCTTC	CASSLNAYGYTF	-	TRBV5-1	many	TRBJ1-2
TGTGCCAGCAGTGGGGGGCCCTATAATTCACCCCTCCACTTT	CASSGGPYNSPLHF	-	TRBV12-3/TRBV12-4	many	TRBJ1-6
TGCGCCAGCAGCTTCTCGGCCGGGGGAGACACTGAAGCTTTCTTT	CASSFSAGGDTEAFF	-	TRBV5-1	many	TRBJ1-1
TGCAGCGTTGCAGGGGGCCAAGAGACCCAGTACTTC	CSVAGGQETQYF	TRBD1	TRBV29-1	many	TRBJ2-5
TGTGCCAGCAGCACCCGGGACAGGGTGGTCGGCTACACCTTC	CASSTRDRVVGYTF	TRBD1	TRBV7-2	many	TRBJ1-2
TGTGCCAGCAGTCCACTAGTTCCTCTCGAGCAGTACTTC	CASSPLVPLEQYF	-	TRBV7-2	many	TRBJ2-7
TGTGCCAGCAGCCAAGGGCACTTCTCTGGAAACACCATATATTTT	CASSQGHFSGNTIYF	-	TRBV14	few	TRBJ1-3
TGTGCCAGTAGTATCGGCTGGGGGGGAACCCATCAGCCCCAGCATTTT	CASSIGWGGTHQPQHF	-	TRBV19	many	TRBJ1-5
TGTGCCAGCAGCCCGGCAGGAGACTCCACAGATACGCAGTATTTT	CASSPAGDSTDTQYF	-	TRBV3-1	-	TRBJ2-3
TGTGCCAGCAGTGGAGACAGGGGCTACGAGCAGTACTTC	CASSGDRGYEQYF	TRBD1	TRBV25-1	few	TRBJ2-7
TGTGCCAGCAGCTTAGTTGACAGGATGAACACTGAAGCTTTCTTT	CASSLVDRMNTEAFF	-	TRBV7-9	many	TRBJ1-1
TGTGCCAGCTCGGCACGAAGTGGGGACACTGAAGCTTTCTTT	CASSARSGDTEAFF	-	TRBV18	many	TRBJ1-1
TGTGCCACCAGCACGCCAGGGTTCGAGCAGTACTTC	CATSTPGFEQYF	-	TRBV27	many	TRBJ2-7
TGTGCCAGCAGCCCAGCCGGGACAGGGGACGAGCAGTACTTC	CASSPAGTGDEQYF	TRBD1	TRBV11-3	many	TRBJ2-7
TGTGCCAGCAGTTACGCCCGGGACAGCGACTATGGCTACACCTTC	CASSYARDSDYGYTF	TRBD1	TRBV2	-	TRBJ1-2
TGTGCCACCACACCGGGGACAGGGTATGGCTACACCTTC	CATTPGTGYGYTF	TRBD1	TRBV6-1	many	TRBJ1-2
TGTGCCAGCAGCCCGAGCGGGGGACCCACAGATACGCAGTATTTT	CASSPSGGPTDTQYF	TRBD2	TRBV27	many	TRBJ2-3
TGTGCCAGCAGCTACCCCGGGACAGGGGGCGAGGAGACCCAGTACTTC	CASSYPGTGGEETQYF	TRBD1	TRBV7-6	once	TRBJ2-5
TGCAGTGCTCCGTTCAGCTATGGCTACACCTTC	CSAPFSYGYTF	-	TRBV20-1	many	TRBJ1-2
TGTGCCAGCAGTGTACCGGGACAGGGCCAAGAGACCCAGTACTTC	CASSVPGQGQETQYF	TRBD1	TRBV28	-	TRBJ2-5
TGTGCCAGCAGCTTACGAGGGGGGGCTTCCTACAATGAGCAGTTCTTC	CASSLRGGASYNEQFF	-	TRBV11-3	few	TRBJ2-1
TGTGCCAGCAGCCCAACTCAAGCGACTACCTACAATGAGCAGTTCTTC	CASSPTQATTYNEQFF	-	TRBV6-1	few	TRBJ2-1
TGTGCCAGCAGTTCTCATATACAGGGTGTCACTGAAGCTTTCTTT	CASSSHIQGVTEAFF	-	TRBV6-5	many	TRBJ1-1
TGTGCCAGCAGTGAAGGTCTAGATATGGTGCAGTTCTTC	CASSEGLDMVQFF	-	TRBV2	-	TRBJ2-1
TGCAGTGCTAGAGAACCCGGCCGGGAATACGTCGGAGAAAAACTGTTTTTT	CSAREPGREYVGEKLFF	-	TRBV20-1	many	TRBJ1-4
TGTGCCAGCAGTTCTTCAGGGGTTCTACCATACGAGCAGTACTTC	CASSSSGVLPYEQYF	-	TRBV28	once	TRBJ2-7
TGCAGTGCTAGTCGGACAGGAAAAAGCACAGATACGCAGTATTTT	CSASRTGKSTDTQYF	TRBD1	TRBV20-1	many	TRBJ2-3
TGTGCCAGCAGCTCGGCTAGCGGGGGAACCGGGGAGCTGTTTTTT	CASSSASGGTGELFF	TRBD2	TRBV7-2	many	TRBJ2-2
TGCGCCAGCAGCCAAGATGTGGCAGGGGGTGTGGATGAGCAGTTCTTC	CASSQDVAGGVDEQFF	TRBD1	TRBV4-1	-	TRBJ2-1
TGTGCCAGCAGCCCCCCTCGCCCGGGGCTATACAATGAGCAGTTCTTC	CASSPPRPGLYNEQFF	-	TRBV7-9	-	TRBJ2-1
TGTGCCAGTGGGACGGAGTATAGCAATCAGCCCCAGCATTTT	CASGTEYSNQPQHF	-	TRBV27	many	TRBJ1-5
TGTGCCAGCAGCTTATTAGTCGAGGATACGCAGTATTTT	CASSLLVEDTQYF	-	TRBV7-3	many	TRBJ2-3
TGTGCCAGCAGTCGGACAGGGGCTAACTATGGCTACACCTTC	CASSRTGANYGYTF	TRBD1	TRBV2	many	TRBJ1-2